This T cell receptor (beta chain) was observed in a study of CD8 T cells in acute hepatitis C reinfection. The time point: naive CD8 control sorted from an acute-time-point sample. Montreal Hepatitis C Cohort donors who inject drugs were seen every 3 months. Sequenced by immunoSEQ multiplex PCR; TCRdb stores in-frame clones only, minus some. The profile shows 30,000 to 45,000 clones, 75% to 90% of them singletons. Germline values: CDR1 MNHEY, CDR2 SMNVEV (reference sequence). Between the trimmed V and J ends, which lost 5 bases and 4 bases, there was a span of 13 bases. This CDR3 has 14 residues. This TCR derives from a woman aged 18 to 35 who spontaneously cleared hepatitis C infection. What was sequenced was naive CD8+ T cells from PBMCs. The chain combines TRBV27 with TRBJ2-3; unclear D gene. CDR3 in amino acids: CASSPPAPADTQYF. DNA of the CDR3: TGTGCCAGCAGTCCCCCGGCCCCCGCAGATACGCAGTATTTT.